This T cell receptor (beta chain) was recovered during a study of T-cell reconstitution after alpha-beta-depleted transplantation in children. Preparing the TCRbeta library involved the use of unique molecular identifiers. Each CDR3 protein is one row after TCRdb ran MiXCR on the PCR reads. The table has approximately 490,000 distinct CDR3 sequences, under 15% seen once; the top ten hold around 5.6%. This clonotype was observed a few times. The sample was PBMCs from the stem cell graft donor, taken from the stem cell graft. The sequence came from a human donor who donated a stem cell graft to a child with combined immunodeficiency.

The DNA for the CDR3 is TGTGCCAGCACCCTTGGACGGATAAACACCGGGGAGCTGTTTTTT. This translates into CASTLGRINTGELFF. The chain links TRBV7-2 to TRBJ2-2; D is undetermined. CDR1 SGHTA and CDR2 FQGNSA come from the germline V gene. V was cut by 7 bases and J by 2 bases, with 14 bases left in between. The CDR3 is 15 amino acids.